The rows below give T cell receptor beta chains drawn from one sample of a study of cytotoxic CD8 clonotypes in ibrutinib-treated CLL. Here immunoSEQ multiplex PCR was the method, and the copy in TCRdb shows in-frame clones only, minus some. The sample lists some 46,000 clones, about 72% seen once, with 13% in the top ten. The source material was PBMCs, sampled after 12 months of ibrutinib treatment. The receptors here all came from a human donor with chronic lymphocytic leukemia. Each CDR3 is given with its conserved first and last residue. D genes are given only for firm matches. Size is stated for part of the rows, as once, few or many counts, or as a class when the clone is expanded.

J gene	D gene	CDR3 length	clone size	V gene	CDR3 protein	CDR3 DNA
TRBJ2-3	NA	13	NA	TRBV10-1	CASNDRSTDTQYF	TGCGCCAGCAACGACAGGAGCACAGATACGCAGTATTTT
TRBJ2-5	NA	15	NA	TRBV5-1	CASSPGPSYQETQYF	TGCGCCAGCAGCCCCGGACCTTCGTACCAAGAGACCCAGTACTTC
TRBJ2-5	TRBD2	14	few	TRBV13	CASSPSGNQETQYF	TGTGCCAGCAGCCCTAGCGGGAACCAAGAGACCCAGTACTTC
TRBJ1-4	NA	17	NA	TRBV9	CASSVGSTAGSNEKLFF	TGTGCCAGCAGCGTAGGTTCGACAGCTGGCTCTAATGAAAAACTGTTTTTT
TRBJ2-3	NA	15	NA	TRBV11-2	CASSLSLANTDTQYF	TGTGCCAGCAGCTTAAGCCTAGCGAACACAGATACGCAGTATTTT
TRBJ1-2	TRBD1	18	NA	TRBV18	CASSPRQGRGLLNYGYTF	TGTGCCAGCTCACCCCGACAGGGGAGGGGGCTACTGAACTATGGCTACACCTTC
TRBJ1-1	NA	14	NA	TRBV11-2	CASSIWTVNTEAFF	TGTGCCAGCAGCATATGGACCGTGAACACTGAAGCTTTCTTT
TRBJ2-5	TRBD2	15	NA	TRBV7-2	CASSAVAGPQETQYF	TGTGCCAGCAGCGCGGTAGCGGGGCCGCAAGAGACCCAGTACTTC
TRBJ2-1	TRBD2	15	few	TRBV13	CASSWRREPNNEQFF	TGTGCCAGCAGCTGGAGGCGGGAGCCTAACAATGAGCAGTTCTTC
TRBJ2-2	TRBD2	15	NA	TRBV6-5	CASTTLAGWSGELFF	TGTGCCAGCACTACACTAGCGGGGTGGTCCGGGGAGCTGTTTTTT
TRBJ2-5	TRBD2	14	few	TRBV6-6	CASSYSPGGETQYF	TGTGCCAGCAGTTACTCTCCGGGAGGAGAGACCCAGTACTTC
TRBJ2-1	TRBD2	19	NA	TRBV7-2	CASSLSGTSGSSSYNEQFF	TGTGCCAGCAGCTTAAGTGGGACTAGCGGGAGCAGCTCCTACAATGAGCAGTTCTTC
TRBJ2-5	NA	15	few	TRBV28	CASSFPGGFQETQYF	TGTGCCAGCAGTTTCCCAGGAGGATTCCAAGAGACCCAGTACTTC
TRBJ2-4	NA	14	NA	TRBV7-8	CASSPTGVGNIQYF	TGTGCCAGCAGCCCCACCGGGGTGGGGAACATTCAGTACTTC
TRBJ2-6	NA	16	NA	TRBV10-2	CASSDGRLSGANVLTF	TGCGCCAGCAGTGACGGGCGGTTGTCTGGGGCCAACGTCCTGACTTTC
TRBJ2-7	TRBD2	16	NA	TRBV7-7	CASSPFVGLAGYEQYF	TGTGCCAGCAGCCCATTCGTGGGACTAGCGGGGTACGAGCAGTACTTC
TRBJ1-2	TRBD1	15	few	TRBV30	CAWSFGQGFFYGYTF	TGTGCCTGGAGTTTTGGACAGGGTTTCTTCTATGGCTACACCTTC
TRBJ1-2	NA	12	NA	TRBV30	CAWKRTSMGHTF	TGTGCCTGGAAAAGGACGTCTATGGGTCACACCTTC
TRBJ1-2	NA	13	many	TRBV10-1	CASSGQDGYGYTF	TGCGCCAGCAGTGGTCAGGACGGCTATGGCTACACCTTC
TRBJ2-1	TRBD1	16	NA	TRBV5-1	CASRPLAGGSFNEQFF	TGCGCCAGCAGGCCCCTAGCAGGGGGTAGTTTCAATGAGCAGTTCTTC
TRBJ1-1	NA	14	few	TRBV5-1	CASSLARVSTEAFF	TGCGCCAGCAGCTTGGCCAGGGTTAGCACTGAAGCTTTCTTT
TRBJ2-2	NA	15	few	TRBV12-5	CASGNRDLNAGELFF	TGTGCTAGTGGCAACAGGGACCTAAACGCCGGGGAGCTGTTTTTT
TRBJ1-1	NA	14	NA	TRBV5-1	CASRRDQGNTEAFF	TGCGCCAGCAGACGGGACCAGGGGAACACTGAAGCTTTCTTT
TRBJ2-2	NA	13	few	TRBV9	CASSVWEAGELFF	TGTGCCAGCAGCGTATGGGAGGCCGGGGAGCTGTTTTTT
TRBJ1-1	NA	13	few	TRBV7-9	CASRLDMNTEAFF	TGTGCCAGCAGGCTAGATATGAACACTGAAGCTTTCTTT
TRBJ1-5	NA	15	NA	TRBV6-5	CASSSSGTRNQPQHF	TGTGCCAGCAGCTCCTCCGGGACGAGAAATCAGCCCCAGCATTTT
TRBJ2-3	NA	13	NA	TRBV7-9	CASGRTSTDTQYF	TGTGCCAGCGGGAGGACTAGCACAGATACGCAGTATTTT
TRBJ2-1	NA	16	NA	TRBV19	CASRDTPQGSDNEQFF	TGTGCCAGTAGAGATACCCCTCAGGGGTCAGACAATGAGCAGTTCTTC
TRBJ1-2	NA	16	NA	TRBV5-5	CASSPGEPADNYGYTF	TGTGCCAGCAGCCCGGGAGAGCCAGCTGATAACTATGGCTACACCTTC
TRBJ2-3	NA	16	NA	TRBV7-9	CASSLATGSSTDTQYF	TGTGCCAGCAGCTTAGCGACGGGATCTAGCACAGATACGCAGTATTTT
TRBJ2-5	TRBD2	16	NA	TRBV11-2	CASSLVGLAGGETQYF	TGTGCCAGCAGCTTAGTGGGGTTAGCGGGAGGGGAGACCCAGTACTTC
TRBJ2-2	TRBD2	16	NA	TRBV14	CASSPPGREMRGELFF	TGTGCCAGCAGCCCCCCGGGGCGGGAGATGAGAGGGGAGCTGTTTTTT
TRBJ2-7	NA	14	NA	TRBV28	CASSLHSTFYEQYF	TGTGCCAGCAGTTTACACTCCACCTTTTACGAGCAGTACTTC
TRBJ1-4	NA	15	NA	TRBV5-4	CASSLGWQGNEKLFF	TGTGCCAGCAGCTTGGGATGGCAGGGTAATGAAAAACTGTTTTTT
TRBJ2-1	TRBD2	16	once	TRBV28	CASNPPHPGLEDEQFF	TGTGCCAGCAACCCACCTCACCCGGGACTAGAGGATGAGCAGTTCTTC
TRBJ2-1	NA	16	NA	TRBV5-1	CASSLGTGKWVNEQFF	TGCGCCAGCAGCTTGGGGACGGGAAAGTGGGTGAATGAGCAGTTCTTC
TRBJ2-1	NA	15	NA	TRBV9	CASSVVSSEYNEQFF	TGTGCCAGCAGCGTAGTCTCTAGCGAGTACAATGAGCAGTTCTTC
TRBJ1-2	NA	14	NA	TRBV6-1	CASSEGQPTRGYTF	TGTGCCAGCAGTGAAGGACAGCCGACTAGAGGCTACACCTTC
TRBJ2-3	NA	18	NA	TRBV21-1	CASSKGNGGEASTDTQYF	TGTGCCAGCAGCAAAGGGAATGGGGGAGAGGCCAGCACAGATACGCAGTATTTT
TRBJ2-3	NA	14	few	TRBV4-1	CASSPDLYGDTQYF	TGCGCCAGCAGCCCGGACCTTTATGGAGATACGCAGTATTTT
TRBJ2-3	TRBD1	15	NA	TRBV2	CASNEAGQGKNTQYF	TGTGCCAGCAACGAGGCAGGACAGGGAAAAAATACGCAGTATTTT
TRBJ1-2	NA	14	NA	TRBV6-1	CASSEGRNSYGYTF	TGTGCCAGCAGTGAGGGCAGGAACTCCTATGGCTACACCTTC